Each of the 19 T cell receptor beta chains below was sequenced from the same sample in a study of blood T cells in healthy people across ages. The second PCR ran roughly 7 to 11 cycles with a sample-barcoded 5' primer and J-beta primers. TCRdb reprocessed the 5' RACE reads via MiXCR and lists one record per CDR3 protein. The data hold more than 650,000 distinct CDR3 sequences, with about a quarter observed a single time. These same data were also listed under a study on T cells of mothers and their children.

The sample consisted of blood. The receptors stem from a boy under 18 in good health.

V and J are TRBV20-1 and TRBJ1-1; D possibly corresponds to TRBD1 (6 bases). Germline-derived CDR1 and CDR2 are DFQATT and SNEGSKA (reference sequence). This CDR3 has 13 residues. Deletions cut 3 bases from V and 6 bases from J, with 14 bases between. CDR3 region: CSASDRRGPEAFF. The CDR3 nucleotides read TGCAGTGCTAGCGACAGGCGGGGTCCTGAAGCTTTCTTT.

The rearrangement uses TRBV7-7 and TRBJ2-1, with no clear D. Germline CDR1 SSHAT, CDR2 FNYEAQ (reference sequence). Trimming removed 1 base from V and 4 bases from J, with 5 bases in between. This CDR3 spans 13 amino acids. The CDR3 nucleotides read TGTGCCAGCAGCTTAGACGTTTACAATGAGCAGTTCTTC. Residues: CASSLDVYNEQFF.

The chain joins TRBV28 to TRBJ2-3, with TRBD2 identical over 11 bases. The germline CDR1 and CDR2 sequences are MDHEN and SYDVKM. There are 15 residues in the CDR3. V gave up 0 bases and J gave up 7 bases; unmatched junction bases: 3. In DNA form, the CDR3 reads TGTGCCAGCAGTTTATGGACTAGCGGGGTTTATACGCAGTATTTT. Translating it yields CASSLWTSGVYTQYF.

This chain joins TRBV6-2 or TRBV6-3 and TRBJ2-2; no clear D gene. Trimming took 1 base from V and 4 from J, leaving 7 bases between them. The CDR3 contains 14 residues. Germline CDR1 reads MNHEY; CDR2 reads SVGEGT. The CDR3 spells CASSYLGSTGELFF. The CDR3, as DNA: TGTGCCAGCAGTTACTTAGGTAGCACCGGGGAGCTGTTTTTT.

The genes are TRBV12-3 or TRBV12-4 and TRBJ2-5; D is tentatively TRBD1 or TRBD2 (6 bases each). V lost 6 bases, J lost 3 bases, and 14 bases lay in between. The CDR3 length is 14 residues. The CDR3: CASSPEGVEETQYF. CDR3 DNA: TGTGCCAGCAGCCCGGAGGGGGTCGAAGAGACCCAGTACTTC.

This clonotype was seen more than once but under ten times. This chain uses TRBV7-9 with TRBJ2-5; 8 nucleotides align to TRBD1. The J call may be mistaken, given a closer DNA end match to TRBJ2-1. Germline V CDR1 and CDR2: SEHNR, FQNEAQ (reference sequence). There are 15 residues in the CDR3. CDR3 in DNA: TGTGCCAGCAGCTCTACAGGGGGGACCTACAATGAGCAGTTCTTC. This encodes CASSSTGGTYNEQFF.

The rearrangement uses TRBV5-1 and TRBJ1-5; TRBD1 is a possible D gene (6 bases). Deletions cut 2 bases from V and 3 bases from J, with 9 bases between. The length of the CDR3 is 14 residues. CDR1 is SGHRS, CDR2 YFSETQ, per germline. The CDR3 sequence: CASSFGGFNQPQHF. CDR3 in DNA: TGCGCCAGCAGCTTCGGGGGCTTCAATCAGCCCCAGCATTTT. Combining the CDR3 with reference TRBV5-1 and TRBJ1-5 gives the whole variable domain KAGVTQTPRYLIKTRGQQVTLSCSPISGHRSVSWYQQTPGQGLQFLFEYFSETQRNKGNFPGRFSGRQFSNSRSEMNVSTLELGDSALYLCASSFGGFNQPQHFGDGTRLSIL.

The chain couples TRBV7-2 to TRBJ1-2, with unresolved D. CDR1 is SGHTA and CDR2 is FQGNSA in the germline V gene. This CDR3 is 14 amino acids long. V gave up 1 base and J gave up 2 bases, with 8 bases separating them. CDR3 in DNA: TGTGCCAGCAGCTTAGATCCCTCGAACTATGGCTACACCTTC. It specifies CASSLDPSNYGYTF.

The chain is built from TRBV7-9 and TRBJ1-6, with D perhaps TRBD1 (5 bases). This CDR3 is built from 11 residues. Between the trimmed V and J ends, which lost 5 bases and 15 bases, there was a span of 11 bases. Germline V gene lookup returns CDR1 SEHNR and CDR2 FQNEAQ (reference sequence). The CDR3 sequence is CASSPGPVLHF. In nucleotides, the CDR3 is TGTGCCAGCAGCCCAGGGCCAGTCCTCCACTTT. Supplemented by reference TRBV7-9 and TRBJ1-6, the full variable domain reads DTGVSQNPRHKITKRGQNVTFRCDPISEHNRLYWYRQTLGQGPEFLTYFQNEAQLEKSRLLSDRFSAERPKGSFSTLEIQRTEQGDSAMYLCASSPGPVLHFGNGTRLTVT.

The chain recombines TRBV6-2 or TRBV6-3 with TRBJ2-1, with D perhaps matching TRBD2 (6 bases). With the DNA end fitting TRBJ2-7 better, the J assignment may be wrong. Germline V gene sequence: CDR1 MNHEY, CDR2 SVGEGT. The CDR3 length is 13 residues. The CDR3 is CASRRESSYEQYF. CDR3 coding DNA: TGTGCCAGCCGGAGGGAAAGCTCCTACGAGCAGTACTTC.

The J gene is TRBJ2-1, the V gene TRBV6-2 or TRBV6-3; 7 nucleotides agree with TRBD2. The germline gives CDR1 MNHEY, CDR2 SVGEGT. J gave up 1 base and V 3 bases, and 12 bases lay outside the gene matches. The length of the CDR3 is 18 residues. The CDR3: CASSYGVAGDSSYNEQFF. The CDR3 bases are TGTGCCAGCAGTTATGGGGTGGCGGGGGATTCGTCCTACAATGAGCAGTTCTTC.

This clonotype came up a few times. This likely comes from a read error, as the CDR3 has no conserved phenylalanine or tryptophan at its end. The DNA is omitted, as the CDR3 cannot be located on it reliably, and the CDR3 follows TCRdb's listing. Here the CDR3 reads CASSQGFL. The chain has TRBV4-1 and TRBJ2-6. CDR1 and CDR2 from the germline V gene are MGHRA and YSYEKL. The CDR3 has 8 residues if both end residues are counted.

The CDR3 is CSGGTTYEQYF. CDR3 DNA sequence: TGCAGCGGCGGGACAACCTACGAGCAGTACTTC. The genes are TRBV29-1 and TRBJ2-7; perhaps D is TRBD1 or TRBD2 (6 bases each). V was trimmed by 7 bases and J by 2 bases, leaving 9 bases between them. The CDR3 runs to 11 residues. Germline loops: CDR1 SQVTM, CDR2 ANQGSEA.

This clonotype has a handful of counts. The rearrangement uses TRBV29-1 and TRBJ2-2; 8 bases are shared with TRBD1. The germline CDR1 and CDR2 sequences are SQVTM and ANQGSEA. The CDR3 is 14 residues long. V dropped 4 bases and J dropped 4; count of bases not matched to a gene: 5. CDR3 nucleotides: TGCAGCGTTGGTGAGACAGGGGCCACCGGGGAGCTGTTTTTT. It encodes CSVGETGATGELFF.

V is TRBV12-3 or TRBV12-4 and J is TRBJ1-4; D ambiguous. V lost 4 bases, J lost 8 bases, and 17 bases lay in between. This CDR3 spans 15 amino acids. Here the CDR3 reads CASSSPTDLNEKLFF. CDR3 in DNA: TGTGCCAGCAGTTCACCTACCGACCTCAACGAAAAACTGTTTTTT.

This chain links TRBV5-1 with TRBJ1-6; 8 nucleotides line up with TRBD1. The CDR3 contains 17 residues. J was trimmed by 0 bases and V by 0 bases; bases with no gene match: 2. Germline values: CDR1 SGHRS, CDR2 YFSETQ. CDR3 sequence: CASSLAGTGSYNSPLHF. CDR3 nucleotides: TGCGCCAGCAGCTTGGCCGGGACAGGCTCCTATAATTCACCCCTCCACTTT.

J is TRBJ2-5 and V is TRBV3-1; D tentatively reads TRBD1 or TRBD2 (6 bases each). In germline, CDR1 is LGHDT, CDR2 YNNKEL (reference sequence). This CDR3 has 13 amino acids. Trimming shortened V by 3 bases and J by 7 bases, and 12 bases separated the two germline ends. CDR3 nucleotides: TGTGCCAGCAGCCAGGAGGGGACACGGACCCAGTACTTC. Protein product: CASSQEGTRTQYF.

The genes are TRBV5-1 and TRBJ1-2; D is perhaps TRBD1 (5 bases). V lost 4 bases and J lost 8, with 24 bases in between. The length of the CDR3 is 16 residues. Per germline, CDR1 SGHRS and CDR2 YFSETQ. The CDR3 sequence: CASSPRAGQFINGYTF. Written as DNA, the CDR3 is TGCGCCAGCAGCCCAAGGGCGGGGCAGTTTATCAACGGCTACACCTTC. The full variable domain, completed using reference TRBV5-1 and TRBJ1-2, is KAGVTQTPRYLIKTRGQQVTLSCSPISGHRSVSWYQQTPGQGLQFLFEYFSETQRNKGNFPGRFSGRQFSNSRSEMNVSTLELGDSALYLCASSPRAGQFINGYTFGSGTRLTVV.

This rearrangement joins TRBV5-6 to TRBJ2-5; D is possibly TRBD1 (5 bases). Between the trimmed V and J ends, which lost 0 bases and 4 bases, there was a span of 7 bases. CDR3 length equals 13 residues. CDR1 is SGHDT and CDR2 is YYEEEE in the germline V gene. The CDR3 reads CASSLDQGETQYF. DNA of the CDR3: TGTGCCAGCAGCTTGGATCAGGGAGAGACCCAGTACTTC.